These T cell receptor beta chains were read from a single sample in a study of T cells in Graves' hyperthyroidism and ophthalmopathy. Each CDR3 protein is one row after TCRdb ran MiXCR on the multiplex PCR reads. This repertoire shows 350,000 or so distinct CDR3 sequences, roughly a sixth found once; its top ten account for more than 30%. Sequenced: blood. These receptor sequences come from a woman aged 25 to 45 with Graves' hyperthyroidism that later progressed to Graves' ophthalmopathy. The CDR3 runs from the conserved cysteine through the conserved F or W. Fields, in order: D gene, V gene, J gene, clone size, CDR3 protein, CDR3 DNA. The D gene is left open where the match is weak. Clone size is stated in some rows and not others, as once, few, many or a class when expanded.

>-|TRBV5-6|TRBJ2-3|few
CASRVRGTDTQYF
TGTGCCAGCAGGGTCCGGGGGACGGATACGCAGTATTTT
>TRBD1|TRBV20-1|TRBJ1-4|many
CSARHPGQGTEKLFF
TGCAGTGCTAGACACCCGGGACAGGGCACTGAAAAACTGTTTTTT
>TRBD2|TRBV29-1|TRBJ2-5|-
CSVKGRLAVPETQYF
TGCAGCGTCAAGGGCAGACTAGCGGTACCTGAGACCCAGTACTTC
>TRBD1|TRBV7-2|TRBJ1-2|many
CAIKGASNYGYTF
TGTGCCATCAAGGGGGCGTCTAACTATGGCTACACCTTC
>TRBD2|TRBV7-2|TRBJ2-5|many
CASSNGGASRETQYF
TGTGCCAGCAGTAACGGGGGGGCCTCTAGGGAGACCCAGTACTTC
>TRBD2|TRBV30|TRBJ2-1|many
CAWSPWEGSSYNEQFF
TGTGCCTGGAGTCCTTGGGAGGGGAGCTCCTACAATGAGCAGTTCTTC
>TRBD2|TRBV2|TRBJ2-1|-
CASSLGPAGGLVYEQFF
TGTGCCAGCAGCTTAGGTCCGGCGGGAGGGCTAGTTTATGAGCAGTTCTTC
>TRBD2|TRBV6-6|TRBJ2-3|many
CASSYPKSGRGGTDTQYF
TGTGCCAGCAGTTACCCAAAGAGCGGGAGGGGCGGAACAGATACGCAGTATTTT
>-|TRBV27|TRBJ2-3|-
CASSLSQVGSFTDTQYF
TGTGCCAGCAGTTTATCACAGGTCGGGAGTTTTACAGATACGCAGTATTTT
>TRBD1|TRBV6-2/TRBV6-3|TRBJ1-1|many
CASSYSGQGASSDTEAFF
TGTGCCAGCAGTTACTCGGGACAGGGGGCGAGTTCGGACACTGAAGCTTTCTTT
>-|TRBV6-1|TRBJ1-2|-
CASSGDGKYGYTF
TGTGCCAGCAGTGGGGACGGGAAATATGGCTACACCTTC
>-|TRBV11-3|TRBJ2-3|-
CASSPPLGSTDTQYF
TGTGCCAGCAGCCCACCTCTAGGGAGCACAGATACGCAGTATTTT
>TRBD1|TRBV4-1|TRBJ2-2|few
CASSHNPGTDTNTGELFF
TGCGCCAGCAGCCATAACCCTGGGACAGATACCAACACCGGGGAGCTGTTTTTT
>-|TRBV5-1|TRBJ1-1|many
CASSLKEFGVENTEAFF
TGCGCCAGCAGCTTGAAAGAATTTGGTGTGGAGAACACTGAAGCTTTCTTT
>-|TRBV11-2|TRBJ2-4|many
CASSSRQTPAKNIQYF
TGTGCCAGCAGCTCTCGACAAACCCCAGCCAAAAACATTCAGTACTTC
>TRBD1|TRBV30|TRBJ2-1|many
CAWDRDSSYNEQFF
TGTGCCTGGGACCGGGACAGCTCCTACAATGAGCAGTTCTTC
>-|TRBV12-3/TRBV12-4|TRBJ1-6|many
CASTAQGLSSYNSPLHF
TGTGCCAGCACCGCCCAGGGACTTAGCTCCTATAATTCACCCCTCCACTTT
>-|TRBV20-1|TRBJ2-1|-
CSARSPDNEQFF
TGCAGTGCTAGATCGCCTGACAATGAGCAGTTCTTC
>TRBD1|TRBV29-1|TRBJ2-1|few
CSAGPGTGAFGEQFF
TGCAGCGCTGGGCCCGGGACAGGGGCCTTTGGGGAGCAGTTCTTC
>TRBD2|TRBV5-1|TRBJ2-7|many
CASSPGLAGAEQYF
TGCGCCAGCAGCCCGGGACTAGCGGGAGCCGAGCAGTACTTC
>-|TRBV25-1|TRBJ1-1|few
CAASIWTPNTEAFF
TGTGCCGCGAGTATCTGGACTCCGAACACTGAAGCTTTCTTT
>-|TRBV3-1|TRBJ2-3|few
CASSQDLASTQYF
TGTGCCAGCAGCCAAGATCTGGCCTCGACGCAGTATTTT
>-|TRBV29-1|TRBJ1-4|few
CSVAGVSTNEKLFF
TGCAGCGTGGCAGGGGTTTCGACTAATGAAAAACTGTTTTTT